Listed here are 14 T cell receptor beta chains from one sample, sequenced in a study of Ad26.COV2.S vaccination and SARS-CoV-2 variants. The treatment: about 20 received Ad26.COV2.S at low or high dose, single or two shots; five or six received placebo; per-sample allocation not given. At day 63 after the first vaccine or placebo injection, samples were drawn. The repertoire was sequenced with immunoSEQ multiplex PCR; TCRdb's copy has only in-frame clones and lacks some. The table has a few hundred thousand clones, about nine tenths seen once. The sample was peripheral blood, taken in a trial of Ad26.COV2.S vaccine versus placebo. The receptors were gathered from a person aged 18-60 years who received the Ad26.COV2.S COVID-19 vaccine or a placebo.

A few counts support this clone. The CDR3 is CASSYSAGASGELFF. CDR3 nucleotides: TGCGCCAGCAGCTACTCAGCGGGAGCTAGCGGGGAGCTGTTTTTT. The rearrangement joins TRBV5-1 to TRBJ2-2; 8 positions match TRBD2. V lost 3 bases, J lost 7 bases, and 8 bases stayed unmatched. The CDR3 is 15 residues long. Germline assignment: CDR1 SGHRS and CDR2 YFSETQ.

The genes are TRBV3-1 (or the pseudogene TRBV3-2) and TRBJ2-7; no definite D call. Trimming took 1 base from V and 2 from J, leaving 12 bases between them. Per the germline V gene, CDR1 is LGHDT and CDR2 is YNNKEL (reference sequence). The CDR3 sequence is 15 residues long. The CDR3 DNA reads TGTGCCAGCAGCCAAGTTCCGGACGGACCCTACGAGCAGTACTTC. Translation: CASSQVPDGPYEQYF.

A single count supports this clone. This chain uses TRBV15 with TRBJ1-4, with TRBD1 identical over 7 bases. Looked up from germline, CDR1 is LNHNV and CDR2 is YYDKDF (reference sequence). The CDR3 sequence is 17 residues long. The V and J ends lost 3 bases and 0 bases, in that order; junction bases with no gene match: 7. The chain's CDR3 is CATSSMGTAATNEKLFF. The CDR3 nucleotides are TGTGCCACCAGCAGCATGGGGACAGCTGCAACTAATGAAAAACTGTTTTTT.

CDR3 nucleotide sequence: TGTGCCATCAGGTCACAGGGAGTCACTGAAGCTTTCTTT. Its protein product is CAIRSQGVTEAFF. V usage is TRBV10-3 and J usage is TRBJ1-1, with a possible D match to TRBD1 (6 bases). The CDR3 runs to 13 residues. V was trimmed by 6 bases and J by 4 bases, leaving 12 bases between them. Germline CDR1 is ENHRY and CDR2 is SYGVKD.

The chain carries TRBV7-2 and TRBJ2-7; 9 bases line up with TRBD1. Germline CDR1 reads SGHTA; CDR2 reads FQGNSA. There are 14 residues in the CDR3. With V trimmed by 2 bases and J by 4 bases, 3 bases remained unmatched. The CDR3 is CASSLSGTGYEQYF. The DNA of the CDR3 is TGTGCCAGCAGCTTATCCGGGACAGGGTACGAGCAGTACTTC.

The genes are TRBV6-5 and TRBJ1-1, with unresolved D. The germline V and J ends were trimmed by 0 bases and 1 base, with 6 bases remaining between them. Per germline, CDR1 MNHEY and CDR2 SVGAGI. The CDR3 runs 14 residues. In nucleotides, the CDR3 is TGTGCCAGCAGTTACTCACGGGGGAACACTGAAGCTTTCTTT. Translating it yields CASSYSRGNTEAFF.

V usage is TRBV3-1 (or the pseudogene TRBV3-2) and J usage is TRBJ1-4, with 10 bases identical to TRBD1. Losses at the gene ends were 4 bases for V and 5 bases for J; bases not matched to a gene: 10. CDR1 is LGHDT, CDR2 YNNKEL, per germline (reference sequence). The CDR3 consists of 17 residues. Here the CDR3 reads CASSPRTGGGRNEKLFF. The CDR3 coding sequence is TGTGCCAGCAGCCCACGGACAGGGGGAGGAAGAAATGAAAAACTGTTTTTT.

This clone was observed once. This chain uses TRBV7-2 with TRBJ2-1, with TRBD1 identical over 8 bases. The junction had 5 bases not matched to a gene; V was cut back by 4 bases and J by 0 bases. The germline gives CDR1 SGHTA, CDR2 FQGNSA. The CDR3 is 16 amino acids. CDR3 protein: CASSSPGGPSYNEQFF. The CDR3, as DNA: TGTGCCAGCAGCTCCCCAGGGGGCCCCTCCTACAATGAGCAGTTCTTC.

The chain is built from TRBV14 and TRBJ2-7; no clear D gene. This CDR3 comprises 13 residues. Per the germline V gene, CDR1 is SGHDN and CDR2 is FVKESK. Between the trimmed V and J ends, which lost 1 base and 3 bases, there was a span of 7 bases. CDR3 sequence: CASSQVYGYEQYF. CDR3 sequence (DNA): TGTGCCAGCAGCCAAGTTTACGGCTACGAGCAGTACTTC.

V and J are TRBV28 and TRBJ2-1, with no clear D. Germline V lookup: CDR1 MDHEN, CDR2 SYDVKM. Trimming removed 1 base from V and 7 bases from J, with 5 bases in between. The CDR3 length is 12 residues. CDR3 sequence reads: CASSLLGNEQFF. CDR3 coding DNA: TGTGCCAGCAGTTTATTAGGGAATGAGCAGTTCTTC.

J is TRBJ2-7 and V is TRBV4-1; 10 nucleotides line up with TRBD2. The germline V gene encodes CDR1 MGHRA and CDR2 YSYEKL. The CDR3 sequence is 15 residues long. V shed 0 bases and J 2 bases; nucleotides not matched to a gene: 1. The CDR3 region is CASSQDLAGAYEQYF. In DNA, the CDR3 is TGCGCCAGCAGCCAAGATCTAGCGGGAGCCTACGAGCAGTACTTC.

The genes are TRBV21-1 and TRBJ2-5; the listed D gene, TRBD1, was not tested against the DNA. TRBV21-1 is tagged as a pseudogene. The CDR3 consists of 15 residues. Written as DNA, the CDR3 is TGTGCCAGCAGCAAAGCGAGGGGACAGGAAGAGACCCAGTACTTC. Translation: CASSKARGQEETQYF.

This CDR3 is CASSQEGRAQETQYF. CDR3 DNA sequence: TGTGCCAGCAGCCAAGAGGGTCGGGCCCAAGAGACCCAGTACTTC. This chain connects TRBV3-1 (or the pseudogene TRBV3-2) to TRBJ2-5; the D is unclear. CDR1 and CDR2 (germline): LGHDT, YNNKEL (reference sequence). This CDR3 has 15 residues. Trimming removed 0 bases at V and 1 base at J, with 9 bases between.

This clone was counted once. The J gene is TRBJ2-5, the V gene TRBV14; possibly TRBD1 or TRBD2 for D (6 bases each). Germline CDR1 reads SGHDN; CDR2 reads FVKESK. The ends were cut back, 0 bases at V and 4 bases at J, with 18 bases in the middle. This CDR3 region has 17 residues. The CDR3 spells CASSQESTLGGAETQYF. Written as DNA, the CDR3 is TGTGCCAGCAGCCAAGAATCCACCTTGGGGGGCGCAGAGACCCAGTACTTC.